This T cell receptor beta chain originates from a study of T-cell reconstitution after alpha-beta-depleted transplantation in children. The CDR3 covers 13 residues. In germline, CDR1 is LNHDA, CDR2 SQIVND (reference sequence). Between the trimmed V and J ends, which lost 5 bases and 7 bases, there was a span of 14 bases. General study findings and limits: Newly made T cells mostly supplied T-cell counts and diversity one year after transplant. Expanded clones from the graft, numbering several hundred, reportedly supplied alpha-beta T cells about two months after transplant.

Concerning this clonotype itself: Its antigen is currently unknown.

Unique molecular identifiers were incorporated when the TCRbeta library was constructed. Via MiXCR, TCRdb re-called the PCR reads, giving one row per CDR3 protein. The table has roughly 240,000 distinct CDR3 sequences, 8.2% seen once. The source of this sequence is a male patient under 18 who had a stem cell transplant for acute lymphoblastic leukemia, so the T cells may come from the graft donor. Material: PBMCs, mostly from graft donor cells, obtained 180 days after TCRalphabeta/CD19-depleted stem cell transplant. The chain carries TRBV19 and TRBJ1-1, with D uncertain. The CDR3: CASSPRWIIEAFF. CDR3 sequence (DNA): TGTGCCAGTAGTCCCCGATGGATAATTGAAGCTTTCTTT. Drawing the rest from reference TRBV19 and TRBJ1-1, the complete variable domain is DGGITQSPKYLFRKEGQNVTLSCEQNLNHDAMYWYRQDPGQGLRLIYYSQIVNDFQKGDIAEGYSVSREKKESFPLTVTSAQKNPTAFYLCASSPRWIIEAFFGQGTRLTVV.